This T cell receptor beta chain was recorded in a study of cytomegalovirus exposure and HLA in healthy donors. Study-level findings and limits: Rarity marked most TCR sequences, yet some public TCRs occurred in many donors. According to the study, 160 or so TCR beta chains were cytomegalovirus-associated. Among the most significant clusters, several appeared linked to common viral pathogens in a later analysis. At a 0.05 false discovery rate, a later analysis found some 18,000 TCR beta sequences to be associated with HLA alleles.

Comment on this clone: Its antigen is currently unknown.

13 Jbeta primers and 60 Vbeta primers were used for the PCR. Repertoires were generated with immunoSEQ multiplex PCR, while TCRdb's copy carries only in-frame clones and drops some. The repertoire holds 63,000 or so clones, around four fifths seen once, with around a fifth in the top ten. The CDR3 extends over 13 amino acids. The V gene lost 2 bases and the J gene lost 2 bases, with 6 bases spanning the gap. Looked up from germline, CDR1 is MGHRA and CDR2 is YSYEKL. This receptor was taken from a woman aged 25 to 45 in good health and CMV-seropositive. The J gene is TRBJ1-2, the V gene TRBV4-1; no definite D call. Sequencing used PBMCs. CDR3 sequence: CASSQQKNYGYTF. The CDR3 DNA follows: TGCGCCAGCAGCCAACAGAAAAACTATGGCTACACCTTC.